Following are 18 T cell receptor beta chains from one sample sequenced in a study of blood T cell repertoires in COVID-19. Profiled with immunoSEQ multiplex PCR; TCRdb holds only in-frame clones, not every one. This table has 200,000 to 250,000 clones, approximately 80% appearing once. The sample was peripheral blood. Receptor source: a woman aged 80 or over with COVID-19, enrolled during active disease.

This clone has a single count. The chain uses TRBV6-5 and TRBJ2-7; 8 bases agree with TRBD1. V lost 5 bases to trimming and J lost 7 bases; unmatched junction nucleotides: 7. The length of the CDR3 is 13 residues. Germline V CDR1 and CDR2: MNHEY, SVGAGI. The CDR3 sequence: CASSNRGAWEQYF. In nucleotides, the CDR3 is TGTGCCAGCAGTAACAGGGGGGCTTGGGAGCAGTACTTC.

This chain connects TRBV19 to TRBJ1-6; TRBD1 agrees at 7 bases. This CDR3 region has 17 residues. CDR1 and CDR2 (germline): LNHDA, SQIVND (reference sequence). With 5 bases clipped from V and 0 bases from J, the junction kept 7 bases outside the gene matches. The CDR3 region has the DNA TGTGCCAGTAGTCCCCGCGGGGACAGCTCCTATAATTCACCCCTCCACTTT. Translating gives CASSPRGDSSYNSPLHF.

The chain recombines TRBV3-1 (or the pseudogene TRBV3-2) with TRBJ1-1; D is unclear. Per the germline V gene, CDR1 is LGHDT and CDR2 is YNNKEL (reference sequence). Trimming stripped 0 bases from V and 6 bases from J, with 14 bases between. CDR3 length: 15 amino acids. The CDR3 is CASSQDLGRNSEAFF. CDR3 DNA: TGTGCCAGCAGCCAAGATTTAGGCAGGAATTCTGAAGCTTTCTTT.

The rearrangement links TRBV9 to TRBJ1-2; D might be TRBD1 (5 bases). Germline CDR1 and CDR2: SGDLS and YYNGEE. The CDR3 consists of 15 residues. Trimming took 4 bases from V and 4 from J, leaving 17 bases between them. Here the CDR3 reads CASSLTVGGVYGYTF. The CDR3 nucleotides are TGTGCCAGCAGCTTAACCGTCGGGGGAGTCTATGGCTACACCTTC. Drawing the rest from reference TRBV9 and TRBJ1-2, the complete variable domain is DSGVTQTPKHLITATGQRVTLRCSPRSGDLSVYWYQQSLDQGLQFLIQYYNGEERAKGNILERFSAQQFPDLHSELNLSSLELGDSALYFCASSLTVGGVYGYTFGSGTRLTVV.

The rearrangement joins TRBV7-6 to TRBJ2-2, with D maybe TRBD1 (5 bases). CDR3 length: 15 amino acids. Germline values: CDR1 SGHVS, CDR2 FNYEAQ. V lost 5 bases to trimming and J lost 3 bases, with 13 bases between them. The CDR3 protein is CASSPPTVYTGELFF. In DNA form, the CDR3 reads TGTGCCAGCAGCCCCCCGACAGTGTACACCGGGGAGCTGTTTTTT.

This clone has a handful of counts. CDR3 region: CATSDSRQGLYEQYF. For the CDR3, the DNA is TGTGCCACCAGTGACTCCCGACAGGGGTTATACGAGCAGTACTTC. V usage is TRBV24-1 and J usage is TRBJ2-7; the match to TRBD1 covers 8 bases. The CDR3 consists of 15 residues. Germline CDR1 is KGHDR and CDR2 is SFDVKD. The J segment lost 4 bases and the V segment lost 4 bases, leaving 8 bases of the junction unmatched.

The gene calls are TRBV6-4 and TRBJ2-3; the match to TRBD2 covers 12 bases. Germline loops: CDR1 MRHNA, CDR2 SNTAGT. CDR3 length: 15 amino acids. V shed 6 bases, J shed 6 bases, and the junction held 7 bases outside the gene matches. The CDR3 loop reads CASRRTSGVEDTQYF. The CDR3 DNA sequence: TGTGCCAGCAGGAGGACTAGCGGGGTAGAGGATACGCAGTATTTT.

This rearrangement joins TRBV6-5 to TRBJ2-3; D is perhaps TRBD2 (6 bases). Germline CDR1 and CDR2: MNHEY and SVGAGI. This CDR3 has 14 residues. V shed 2 bases and J shed 3 bases, with 9 bases lying between them. CDR3 DNA sequence: TGTGCCAGCAGTTACCGGGACTTTACAGATACGCAGTATTTT. This sequence encodes CASSYRDFTDTQYF.

V and J are TRBV5-6 and TRBJ1-5; TRBD1 might be the D (6 bases). This CDR3 has 15 residues. Germline V lookup: CDR1 SGHDT, CDR2 YYEEEE. Trimming removed 0 bases from V and 2 bases from J, with 9 bases in between. As DNA, the CDR3 is TGTGCCAGCAGCTTGGGAGCAGGGGGCAATCAGCCCCAGCATTTT. It is translated as CASSLGAGGNQPQHF.

This clone was observed a handful of times. The chain has TRBV19 and TRBJ1-5, with a tentative D call TRBD1 (5 bases). Per germline, CDR1 LNHDA and CDR2 SQIVND (reference sequence). Trimming cost V 0 bases and J 7 bases, with 13 bases left between them. The CDR3 extends over 15 amino acids. CDR3 bases: TGTGCCAGTAGTATAGATCCTGGGGCTGGACAGCCCCAGCATTTT. Protein sequence: CASSIDPGAGQPQHF.

V gene TRBV28 combines with J gene TRBJ2-2; D possibly corresponds to TRBD2 (6 bases). Between the trimmed V and J ends, which lost 8 bases and 6 bases, there was a span of 16 bases. The CDR3 extends over 14 amino acids. Germline V gene sequence: CDR1 MDHEN, CDR2 SYDVKM. The CDR3: CASARTTLAGELFF. The CDR3 nucleotides are TGTGCCAGCGCTAGGACTACCTTAGCCGGGGAGCTGTTTTTT.

The chain recombines TRBV2 with TRBJ1-6, with TRBD1 as a possible D gene (5 bases). CDR1 is SNHLY, CDR2 FYNNEI, per germline. V was cut by 7 bases and J by 9 bases, with 10 bases left in between. This CDR3 comprises 12 residues. In DNA form, the CDR3 reads TGTGCCAGCAATCCCCAGGGTTCACCCCTCCACTTT. It specifies CASNPQGSPLHF.

This sequence joins TRBV6-5 and TRBJ2-1; 7 bases align to TRBD1. Trimming at V came to 2 bases and at J to 9 bases, leaving 1 base not matched to a gene. The CDR3 totals 12 residues. The germline V gene has CDR1 MNHEY and CDR2 SVGAGI. The CDR3 is CASSYRGLEQFF. CDR3 nucleotide sequence: TGTGCCAGCAGTTACAGGGGGCTTGAGCAGTTCTTC.

The chain couples TRBV12-5 to TRBJ1-4; D uncertain. Trimming stripped 3 bases from V and 1 base from J, with 6 bases between. Germline V lookup: CDR1 LGHNT, CDR2 FRNRAP. This CDR3 comprises 14 residues. The CDR3 sequence is CASGFGETNEKLFF. For the CDR3, the DNA is TGTGCTAGTGGTTTCGGGGAAACTAATGAAAAACTGTTTTTT.

This chain connects TRBV10-3 to TRBJ1-1, with no clear D. Deletions cut 10 bases from V and 0 bases from J, with 15 bases between. Germline-derived CDR1 and CDR2 are ENHRY and SYGVKD. The CDR3 sequence is 14 residues long. In nucleotides, the CDR3 is TGTGCCACCTCCTTGGAGGGATTGAACACTGAAGCTTTCTTT. Encoded protein: CATSLEGLNTEAFF.

In this sample, this clone turned up a few times. The chain combines TRBV10-3 with TRBJ1-2; 8 nucleotides agree with TRBD1. CDR3 size: 15 residues. V dropped 3 bases and J dropped 7; count of bases not matched to a gene: 10. CDR1 and CDR2 from the germline V gene are ENHRY and SYGVKD. The CDR3 DNA reads TGTGCCATCAGTGAAGGGAGGCAGGGGGCGGTTGGCTACACCTTC. This encodes CAISEGRQGAVGYTF.

The rearrangement joins TRBV11-2 to TRBJ2-1; D is uncertain. The germline V and J ends were trimmed by 5 bases and 9 bases, with 14 bases remaining between them. CDR1 SGHAT and CDR2 FQNNGV come from the germline V gene. There are 13 residues in the CDR3. The DNA of the CDR3 is TGTGCCAGCAGCGATATTGGCCGGGTTGAGCAGTTCTTC. Translated, it gives CASSDIGRVEQFF. The full variable domain, its missing parts supplied by reference TRBV11-2 and TRBJ2-1, is EAGVAQSPRYKIIEKRQSVAFWCNPISGHATLYWYQQILGQGPKLLIQFQNNGVVDDSQLPKDRFSAERLKGVDSTLKIQPAKLEDSAVYLCASSDIGRVEQFFGPGTRLTVL.

A few counts support this clone. This chain uses TRBV16 with TRBJ2-2; D is uncertain. V lost 1 base, J lost 10 bases, and 13 bases lay in between. Germline values: CDR1 KGHSY, CDR2 FQNENV. This CDR3 has 14 amino acids. The CDR3: CASSQYGASLELFF. The CDR3, as DNA: TGTGCCAGCAGCCAATATGGAGCCTCCTTGGAGCTGTTTTTT. Combining the CDR3 with reference TRBV16 and TRBJ2-2 gives the whole variable domain GEEVAQTPKHLVRGEGQKAKLYCAPIKGHSYVFWYQQVLKNEFKFLISFQNENVFDETGMPKERFSAKCLPNSPCSLEIQATKLEDSAVYFCASSQYGASLELFFGEGSRLTVL.